This T cell receptor (beta chain) was sequenced in a study of T cells after posttransplantation cyclophosphamide. The table lists this clone with many counts. Germline CDR1 SGHDT, CDR2 YYEEEE. The CDR3 covers 15 residues. With 1 base removed from V and 0 bases from J, the gap between germline ends came to 8 bases. Some clones are missing from TCRdb's copy, which holds only in-frame ones; the method was immunoSEQ multiplex PCR. The specimen has 20,000 to 25,000 clones, none found just once. This receptor was obtained from a woman aged 60-75 years in good health, CMV-negative, and a related stem cell transplant donor. Sequenced material: PBMCs. The chain uses TRBV5-6 and TRBJ1-3; D possibly corresponds to TRBD1 (5 bases). In nucleotides, the CDR3 is TGTGCCAGCAGCTTGTTGGGGCCCTCTGGAAACACCATATATTTT. Translating it yields CASSLLGPSGNTIYF.